A single sample gave rise to the 12 T cell receptor beta chains below, sequenced in a study of blood T cell repertoires in COVID-19. TCRdb's copy holds only in-frame clones and misses some; the assay was immunoSEQ multiplex PCR. The profile covers tens of thousands of clones, with roughly 80% appearing a single time and roughly 5.2% taken by the ten largest. The sequencing sample was made of peripheral blood. The receptor set was obtained from a man in his fifties or sixties with active COVID-19.

This sequence joins TRBV5-4 and TRBJ2-5, with 8 positions matching TRBD2. Germline values: CDR1 SGHNT, CDR2 YYREEE (reference sequence). The CDR3 sequence is 14 residues long. V shed 4 bases, J shed 4 bases, and the junction held 6 bases outside the gene matches. CDR3 in DNA: TGTGCCAGCAGCATGAGGACTAGCCGAGAGACCCAGTACTTC. This gives the protein CASSMRTSRETQYF.

The chain joins TRBV25-1 to TRBJ2-7, with 9 bases aligning to TRBD1. The junction had 10 bases not matched to a gene; V was cut back by 2 bases and J by 5 bases. The CDR3 is 16 residues long. The germline V gene encodes CDR1 MGHDK and CDR2 SYGVNS. Here the CDR3 DNA reads TGTGCCAGCAGTGAAGGACGTGGACAGGGGACGGACGAGCAGTACTTC. Protein product: CASSEGRGQGTDEQYF.

The V and J genes are TRBV7-2 and TRBJ2-2; D might be TRBD2 (6 bases). Trimming removed 3 bases from V and 1 base from J, with 9 bases in between. Germline values: CDR1 SGHTA, CDR2 FQGNSA. The CDR3 is 15 amino acids. The CDR3 is CASSFAGLNTGELFF. In DNA, the CDR3 is TGTGCCAGCAGCTTCGCGGGATTGAACACCGGGGAGCTGTTTTTT.

The chain has TRBV30 and TRBJ1-5; 8 nucleotides agree with TRBD1. V shed 3 bases and J 1 base; nucleotides not matched to a gene: 2. The germline gives CDR1 GTSNPN, CDR2 SVGIG (reference sequence). This CDR3 has 14 amino acids. The CDR3 DNA is TGTGCCTGGAGGGACAGGGTGAGCAATCAGCCCCAGCATTTT. Translating gives CAWRDRVSNQPQHF.

The rearrangement links TRBV7-9 to TRBJ2-3; 8 bases fit TRBD1. Per the germline V gene, CDR1 is SEHNR and CDR2 is FQNEAQ (reference sequence). V lost 4 bases and J lost 0; bases outside the gene matches: 12. This CDR3 spans 18 amino acids. The DNA of the CDR3 is TGTGCCAGCAGCTCGAGAACACAGGGGGTTTCTAGCACAGATACGCAGTATTTT. Protein product: CASSSRTQGVSSTDTQYF. The full variable domain, in which reference TRBV7-9 and TRBJ2-3 provide the parts outside the CDR3, is DTGVSQNPRHKITKRGQNVTFRCDPISEHNRLYWYRQTLGQGPEFLTYFQNEAQLEKSRLLSDRFSAERPKGSFSTLEIQRTEQGDSAMYLCASSSRTQGVSSTDTQYFGPGTRLTVL.

The chain uses TRBV2 and TRBJ2-1; weak D call: TRBD2 (6 bases). CDR1 and CDR2 (germline): SNHLY, FYNNEI. With 5 bases removed from V and 0 bases from J, the gap between germline ends came to 14 bases. The CDR3 has 16 amino acids. CDR3 loop: CASSQTRRSSYNEQFF. The CDR3 DNA follows: TGTGCCAGCAGTCAGACTAGGCGGAGCTCCTACAATGAGCAGTTCTTC.

This clone came up once. The chain is built from TRBV21-1 and TRBJ1-1; TRBD1, the table's D call, lacks a check against the DNA. TRBV21-1 is a pseudogene segment. The CDR3 length is 13 residues. CDR3 coding DNA: TGTGCCAGCAGCAAGTCGGACAGCACTGAAGCTTTCTTT. It yields the protein CASSKSDSTEAFF.

In its sample, this clone was seen a few times. The CDR3 is CASSASGFEQYF. For the CDR3, the DNA is TGTGCCAGCAGCGCGTCCGGTTTCGAGCAGTACTTC. The chain employs TRBV7-9 and TRBJ2-7; D uncertain. CDR1 is SEHNR, CDR2 FQNEAQ, per germline (reference sequence). The CDR3 totals 12 residues. The V end lost 5 bases, the J end lost 6 bases, and 11 bases lay between the germline ends.

The chain joins TRBV6-5 to TRBJ1-6; the match to TRBD1 covers 7 bases. Looked up from germline, CDR1 is MNHEY and CDR2 is SVGAGI. J lost 10 bases, V lost 2 bases, and 8 bases had no gene match. This CDR3 has 15 residues. The CDR3 sequence: CASSYQRQGLSPLHF. The CDR3 nucleotides are TGTGCCAGCAGTTACCAAAGACAGGGCTTGTCACCCCTCCACTTT.

V usage is TRBV6-6 and J usage is TRBJ1-5; 8 bases match TRBD1. J was trimmed by 6 bases and V by 0 bases; bases with no gene match: 7. Germline loops: CDR1 MNHNY, CDR2 SVGAGI (reference sequence). The CDR3 runs 16 residues. CDR3 coding DNA: TGTGCCAGCAGTTACTCATCCGGACAGGGCGTTCAGCCCCAGCATTTT. The encoded protein is CASSYSSGQGVQPQHF.

The rearrangement uses TRBV24-1 and TRBJ2-1; the match to TRBD2 covers 7 bases. Looked up from germline, CDR1 is KGHDR and CDR2 is SFDVKD. The length of the CDR3 is 15 residues. V lost 3 bases, J lost 7 bases, and 8 bases stayed unmatched. The CDR3 sequence is CATSDPGLVRNEQFF. The CDR3 coding sequence is TGTGCCACCAGTGATCCCGGACTAGTTAGGAATGAGCAGTTCTTC.

This rearrangement joins TRBV11-2 to TRBJ1-1; D is unresolved. Germline V gene data show CDR1 as SGHAT and CDR2 as FQNNGV. The CDR3 is 13 amino acids. V lost 2 bases and J lost 8, with 12 bases in between. The CDR3 protein is CASSLFGRVEAFF. CDR3 sequence (DNA): TGTGCCAGCAGCTTATTTGGTAGAGTAGAAGCTTTCTTT.